These T cell receptor beta chains were read from a single sample in a study of STAT5B mutations in CD4+ large granular lymphocyte leukemia. Repertoires were generated with immunoSEQ multiplex PCR, while TCRdb's copy carries only in-frame clones and drops some. The data show roughly 48,000 clones, around 70% seen once. The sample comprised CD4+ T cells from blood buffy coats. These receptors were taken from a human donor in good health. Each CDR3 is given with its conserved first and last residue. Each record gives: D gene, J gene, V gene, clone size, CDR3 DNA, CDR3 protein. D genes are given only for firm matches. Clone size is given for some rows only: seen once, a few or many times, or a class if the clone is expanded.

.	TRBJ2-7	TRBV7-2	.	TGTGCCAGCAGCCTATCCTACGAGCAGTACTTC	CASSLSYEQYF
.	TRBJ1-6	TRBV6-5	.	TGTGCCAGCAGTTTGGAGGACAGACCCTATAATTCACCCCTCCACTTT	CASSLEDRPYNSPLHF
.	TRBJ2-3	TRBV6-6	.	TGTGCCAGCCAGGCGAGCACAGATACGCAGTATTTT	CASQASTDTQYF
TRBD1	TRBJ2-1	TRBV29-1	.	TGCAGCGTCAACCTCGACAGGGTCGGGCAGTTCTTC	CSVNLDRVGQFF
.	TRBJ1-2	TRBV5-1	.	TGCGCCAGCAGCTTGGCCGGCGGGGATGGCTACACCTTC	CASSLAGGDGYTF
TRBD1	TRBJ1-5	TRBV2	.	TGTGCCAGCAGTGGACAGGGCCCGTATAGCAATCAGCCCCAGCATTTT	CASSGQGPYSNQPQHF
.	TRBJ2-7	TRBV5-1	.	TGCGCCAGTTCCCTTTCTCCGGTAGGCGAGCAGTACTTC	CASSLSPVGEQYF
.	TRBJ2-5	TRBV5-1	.	TGCGCCAGCAGCTTGAATGTAGAGGAGACCCAGTACTTC	CASSLNVEETQYF
.	TRBJ1-1	TRBV28	.	TGTGCCAGCAGTCCTACCGTTAGGGGGTCTGAAGCTTTCTTT	CASSPTVRGSEAFF
.	TRBJ1-2	TRBV18	few	TGTGCCAGCTCACCTAACCGAGAAATTGGTGGCTACACCTTC	CASSPNREIGGYTF
TRBD2	TRBJ2-3	TRBV5-1	once	TGCGCCAGCAGCTTTGGCGGGGGGGGCACAGATACGCAGTATTTT	CASSFGGGGTDTQYF
.	TRBJ1-1	TRBV28	few	TGTGCCAGCAGTATACCCCAGGGACCTGCCACTGAAGCTTTCTTT	CASSIPQGPATEAFF
.	TRBJ2-3	TRBV2	.	TGTGCCAGCAGTTCCACACTCACCACAGATACGCAGTATTTT	CASSSTLTTDTQYF
TRBD1	TRBJ1-5	TRBV18	.	TGTGCCAGCTCATTGGGACAGGTCCTCAATCAGCCCCAGCATTTT	CASSLGQVLNQPQHF
TRBD2	TRBJ2-5	TRBV2	.	TGTGCCTGGATGTGGCTAGCGGACCAAGAGACCCAGTACTTC	CAWMWLADQETQYF
.	TRBJ1-4	TRBV25-1	.	TGTGCCAGCAGTGACCAGTCTGGGGTTGAAAAACTGTTTTTT	CASSDQSGVEKLFF
.	TRBJ1-1	TRBV19	few	TGTGCCAGTAGTCCCCAGCATACCCTTGAAGCTTTCTTT	CASSPQHTLEAFF
.	TRBJ1-5	TRBV27	.	TGTGCCAGCAGTTTCGGGGTTGGCAATCAGCCCCAGCATTTT	CASSFGVGNQPQHF
TRBD1	TRBJ1-1	TRBV6-6	.	TGTGCCAGCAGTTACTCCGGACAGGGTGGGTATGAAGCTTTCTTT	CASSYSGQGGYEAFF
.	TRBJ1-1	TRBV5-4	.	TGTGCCAGCAGCTTGGCCCCACAGGGTTGGGACACTGAAGCTTTCTTT	CASSLAPQGWDTEAFF
TRBD1	TRBJ1-2	TRBV2	few	TGTGCCAGCAGGGCGGGGGACAGTATCTATGGCTACACCTTC	CASRAGDSIYGYTF
TRBD1	TRBJ2-2	TRBV18	.	TGTGCCAGCTCACCACAGGGACAGGGTGTCGGGGAGCTGTTTTTT	CASSPQGQGVGELFF
TRBD2	TRBJ2-3	TRBV7-2	.	TGTGCCAGCAGCTTCGGAAGCGGGGGCTCCACAGATACGCAGTATTTT	CASSFGSGGSTDTQYF
.	TRBJ1-6	TRBV28	.	TGTGCCAGCAATGTTAACGGTCAGAACTCACCCCTCCACTTT	CASNVNGQNSPLHF
TRBD1	TRBJ2-1	TRBV9	.	TGTGCCAGCGCTGGACAGGGGAGGGATGAGCAGTTCTTC	CASAGQGRDEQFF
TRBD1	TRBJ2-1	TRBV6-6	.	TGTGCCAGCAGTCCACAGGGACAGGGGAAGTTCTTC	CASSPQGQGKFF
TRBD2	TRBJ2-1	TRBV7-9	.	TGTGCCAGCAGCTTAGACGGGGGGGCGTACAATGAGCAGTTCTTC	CASSLDGGAYNEQFF
.	TRBJ2-1	TRBV6-4	.	TGTGCCAGCAGTCGGGGCACCTACAATGAGCAGTTCTTC	CASSRGTYNEQFF
TRBD1	TRBJ2-7	TRBV5-1	.	TGCGCCAGCAGCCGGGACAGGGGTAACGAGCAGTACTTC	CASSRDRGNEQYF
.	TRBJ1-6	TRBV30	.	TGTGCCTGGAGCGCTGAGGGGGGGATCAATTCACCCCTCCACTTT	CAWSAEGGINSPLHF
TRBD2	TRBJ2-3	TRBV29-1	.	TGCAGCGTTGAAGTAGCGGGGGTGGGTACGCAGTATTTT	CSVEVAGVGTQYF
.	TRBJ1-5	TRBV30	few	TGTGCCTGGAGTGAACAGGTGGGCAATCAGCCCCAGCATTTT	CAWSEQVGNQPQHF
.	TRBJ2-5	TRBV7-2	.	TGTGCCAGCAGCTTAGCTAGACAGGCCGCCGGGGAGACCCAGTACTTC	CASSLARQAAGETQYF
.	TRBJ1-2	TRBV5-4	.	TGTGCCAGCAGCCCGGAGGTCTTCTCGACCCCAGGTCATGGCTACACCTTC	CASSPEVFSTPGHGYTF